The 10 T cell receptor beta chains given below trace back to one sample, sequenced in a study of blood T cell repertoires in COVID-19. The protocol was immunoSEQ multiplex PCR, while the TCRdb copy is restricted to in-frame clones and leaves out a portion. This table has roughly 70,000 clones, about nine tenths appearing once. Sequenced material: peripheral blood. The receptor set was obtained from a man in his fifties or sixties with active COVID-19.

This clone was picked up a small number of times. The chain employs TRBV9 and TRBJ1-2; perhaps TRBD1 as D (6 bases). CDR3 length: 13 amino acids. Germline V CDR1 and CDR2: SGDLS, YYNGEE. V dropped 3 bases and J dropped 3 bases, with 9 bases sitting between them. CDR3 bases: TGTGCCAGCAGCGAGGCAGGGGACTATGGCTACACCTTC. It codes for CASSEAGDYGYTF.

V gene TRBV7-6 combines with J gene TRBJ2-1, with 9 bases identical to TRBD2. The CDR3 is 15 amino acids. J gave up 8 bases and V 5 bases, and 10 bases lay outside the gene matches. CDR1 SGHVS and CDR2 FNYEAQ come from the germline V gene. The CDR3 here is CASSPLGAGGDEQFF. CDR3 in DNA: TGTGCCAGCAGCCCCCTAGGAGCGGGAGGCGATGAGCAGTTCTTC.

The V and J genes are TRBV10-3 and TRBJ2-7; 14 bases fit TRBD2. This CDR3 has 17 residues. With V trimmed by 5 bases and J by 6 bases, 12 bases remained unmatched. Germline CDR1 is ENHRY and CDR2 is SYGVKD. The CDR3: CAISPGLAGVRGLEQYF. The CDR3 DNA reads as TGTGCCATCAGTCCGGGACTAGCGGGAGTAAGGGGTCTCGAGCAGTACTTC.

The rearrangement links TRBV6-5 to TRBJ1-1; D not certain. Trimming cost V 2 bases and J 1 base, with 5 bases left between them. The CDR3 runs to 13 residues. Germline-derived CDR1 and CDR2 are MNHEY and SVGAGI. DNA of the CDR3: TGTGCCAGCAGTTACAGAGCGAACACTGAAGCTTTCTTT. Its protein product is CASSYRANTEAFF.

The chain joins TRBV7-2 to TRBJ1-1; no clear D gene. Deletions cut 2 bases from V and 5 bases from J, with 9 bases between. This CDR3 region has 13 residues. Per the germline V gene, CDR1 is SGHTA and CDR2 is FQGNSA. CDR3 in DNA: TGTGCCAGCAGCTTATATACCCAGACTGAAGCTTTCTTT. It translates to CASSLYTQTEAFF.

This clone was seen only a few times. The rearrangement uses TRBV28 and TRBJ1-5, with 7 bases identical to TRBD1. The CDR3 length is 17 residues. Germline CDR1 reads MDHEN; CDR2 reads SYDVKM. Losses at the gene ends were 3 bases for V and 3 bases for J; bases not matched to a gene: 11. CDR3 amino acids: CASSFTTGLMYNQPQHF. The CDR3 coding sequence is TGTGCCAGCAGTTTTACGACAGGGCTTATGTACAATCAGCCCCAGCATTTT. The full variable domain, with the rest looked up from reference TRBV28 and TRBJ1-5, is DVKVTQSSRYLVKRTGEKVFLECVQDMDHENMFWYRQDPGLGLRLIYFSYDVKMKEKGDIPEGYSVSREKKERFSLILESASTNQTSMYLCASSFTTGLMYNQPQHFGDGTRLSIL.

This CDR3 is CASSQGLAGIISTDTQYF. The CDR3 nucleotides are TGCGCCAGCAGCCAAGGACTAGCGGGGATAATTAGCACAGATACGCAGTATTTT. This chain connects TRBV4-1 to TRBJ2-3; 11 bases map to TRBD2. The junction had 6 bases not matched to a gene; V was cut back by 1 base and J by 0 bases. The CDR3 has 18 amino acids. Germline V gene lookup returns CDR1 MGHRA and CDR2 YSYEKL.

This chain connects TRBV4-3 to TRBJ2-1; the D gene is possibly TRBD2 (5 bases). Deletions cut 3 bases from V and 4 bases from J, with 7 bases between. The CDR3 has 13 residues. The V gene's germline CDR1 is LGHNA and CDR2 YSLEER. DNA for the CDR3: TGCGCCAGCAGCCACACTAGATACAATGAGCAGTTCTTC. Translation gives CASSHTRYNEQFF.

This clone occurred once. The chain carries TRBV15 and TRBJ2-1, with D perhaps matching TRBD2 (5 bases). Per germline, CDR1 LNHNV and CDR2 YYDKDF (reference sequence). This CDR3 spans 17 amino acids. Trimming shortened V by 0 bases and J by 1 base, and 13 bases separated the two germline ends. The CDR3 DNA reads as TGTGCCACCAGCAGAGATCTCGGGGTCGGATCCTACAATGAGCAGTTCTTC. It specifies CATSRDLGVGSYNEQFF.

The chain is built from TRBV3-1 (or the pseudogene TRBV3-2) and TRBJ2-6; D is uncertain. The V and J ends lost 3 bases and 6 bases respectively, with 9 bases between them. CDR3 length: 14 amino acids. Looked up from germline, CDR1 is LGHDT and CDR2 is YNNKEL (reference sequence). The CDR3 bases are TGTGCCAGCAGCCAGTCTCTGGCGGCCAACGTCCTGACTTTC. This sequence encodes CASSQSLAANVLTF.